The 4 T cell receptor beta chains below were found in one sample sequenced in a study of T cell responses to AZD1222 COVID-19 vaccine. Sequenced by immunoSEQ multiplex PCR; TCRdb stores in-frame clones only, minus some. The sample carries 95,000 to 150,000 clones, 80% to 90% recorded once. The sequencing used peripheral blood, collected on day 0 of AZD1222 vaccination. The receptors come from an adult in good health.

The chain recombines TRBV12-3 or TRBV12-4 with TRBJ2-3, with D hard to call. This CDR3 has 11 amino acids. Trimming left V 2 bases short and J 3 bases short, with 0 bases between. As DNA, the CDR3 is TGTGCCAGCAGTTTAACAGATACGCAGTATTTT. As protein: CASSLTDTQYF.

This chain uses TRBV13 with TRBJ1-6, with TRBD1 matching 9 bases. The V segment lost 5 bases and the J segment 7 bases; nucleotides outside the gene matches: 6. The length of the CDR3 is 15 residues. The germline V gene has CDR1 PRHDT and CDR2 FYEKMQ (reference sequence). The CDR3 sequence: CASSRGQGGNSPLHF. Here the CDR3 DNA reads TGTGCCAGCAGCCGGGGACAGGGCGGGAATTCACCCCTCCACTTT. The whole variable domain, remainder taken from reference TRBV13 and TRBJ1-6, is AAGVIQSPRHLIKEKRETATLKCYPIPRHDTVYWYQQGPGQDPQFLISFYEKMQSDKGSIPDRFSAQQFSDYHSELNMSSLELGDSALYFCASSRGQGGNSPLHFGNGTRLTVT.

The gene calls are TRBV7-8 and TRBJ1-1; 7 positions agree with TRBD1. This CDR3 is 15 amino acids long. Germline lookup yields CDR1 SGHVS and CDR2 FQNEAQ. Germline trimming cut 0 bases from V and 4 bases from J; bases unmatched to any gene: 5. CDR3 amino acids: CASSLARDRATEAFF. The DNA of the CDR3 is TGTGCCAGCAGCTTAGCGCGTGACAGGGCCACTGAAGCTTTCTTT. The entire variable domain, with the rest obtained from reference TRBV7-8 and TRBJ1-1, is as follows: GAGVSQSPRYKVAKRGQDVALRCDPISGHVSLFWYQQALGQGPEFLTYFQNEAQLDKSGLPSDRFFAERPEGSVSTLKIQRTQQEDSAVYLCASSLARDRATEAFFGQGTRLTVV.

This clone was seen just once. The J gene is TRBJ2-1, the V gene TRBV18, with 7 bases aligning to TRBD2. Per germline, CDR1 KGHSH and CDR2 LQKENI. V lost 2 bases, J lost 3 bases, and 7 bases stayed unmatched. The CDR3 is made up of 16 amino acids. In DNA form, the CDR3 reads TGTGCCAGCTCACCAGGAGCGGGGTATATCTACAATGAGCAGTTCTTC. Protein: CASSPGAGYIYNEQFF.